This is a list of T cell receptor beta chains from one sample in a study of blood T cell repertoires in COVID-19. The data were produced by immunoSEQ multiplex PCR, yet TCRdb's version contains in-frame clones alone and is incomplete. The data contain about 30,000 clones, about 91% of them singletons. Sequenced sample: peripheral blood. These TCRs come from a human donor with active COVID-19. The donor label of this sample is uncertain. Both conserved end residues are part of each CDR3. D genes are given only for firm matches. Clone size is given for some rows only: seen once, a few or many times, or a class if the clone is expanded.

DNA | CDR3 | J | V | D | size
TGTGCCAGCAGCCAAGACGGTCAGCCCCAGCATTTT | CASSQDGQPQHF | TRBJ1-5 | TRBV4-2 | . | .
TGTGCCAGCAGCTTCTATCCGGGACAGAATTATAATTCACCCCTCCACTTT | CASSFYPGQNYNSPLHF | TRBJ1-6 | TRBV5-6 | TRBD1 | .
TGTGCCAGCAGCCCCCAGACTAGCGGAAGCTCCTACAATGAGCAGTTCTTC | CASSPQTSGSSYNEQFF | TRBJ2-1 | TRBV4-2 | TRBD2 | .
TGTGCCAGCTCTACCACACAGGTTCCTGATGGCTACACCTTC | CASSTTQVPDGYTF | TRBJ1-2 | TRBV18 | . | .
TGTGCCAGCAGCCACGGGGGTCCCTACGAGCAGTACTTC | CASSHGGPYEQYF | TRBJ2-7 | TRBV7-3 | . | .
TGTGCCACCAGCAGAGATCTCAAGGACAGGGAGCTGTTTTTT | CATSRDLKDRELFF | TRBJ2-2 | TRBV15 | . | once
TGTGCCAGTAGTATTAGCGGCAGGGGGTTTACTGAAGCTTTCTTT | CASSISGRGFTEAFF | TRBJ1-1 | TRBV19 | TRBD1 | .
TGCAGCGTTCTATTCCGGGACAGGGACTGGGGTGGCTACACCTTC | CSVLFRDRDWGGYTF | TRBJ1-2 | TRBV29-1 | TRBD1 | .
TGTGCCAGCAGCTTAATAGCGGGAGGGCCTGGGTTCTTC | CASSLIAGGPGFF | TRBJ2-1 | TRBV7-2 | TRBD2 | .
TGCGCCAGCAGCCAAGTTGGGACTCGTAAAGAGACCCAGTACTTC | CASSQVGTRKETQYF | TRBJ2-5 | TRBV4-1 | . | .
TGCGCCAGCAGCCTTGGGGACAGTGCGAACACTGAAGCTTTCTTT | CASSLGDSANTEAFF | TRBJ1-1 | TRBV5-1 | TRBD1 | .
TGTGCCAGCAGTGAAAATCTTGGTGCGGGAGAGCGGGCTTTCTTT | CASSENLGAGERAFF | TRBJ1-1 | TRBV6-1 | . | .
TGTGCCTGGAGTCCAGACAGGGGAGGGGTCAATGAGCAGTTCTTC | CAWSPDRGGVNEQFF | TRBJ2-1 | TRBV30 | . | .